These 27 T cell receptor beta chains came from one sample sequenced in a study of tumor-infiltrating lymphocytes in primary liver carcinoma. A constant-region primer primed TCR beta cDNA synthesis from 500 to 550 ng of total RNA. Three nested multiplex PCR rounds, a slightly modified ARM-PCR method, built the TCR beta libraries. The first two PCR rounds used TRBV1-TRBV30 forward primers with a C-beta reverse primer, around 10 cycles each. TCRdb itself ran the multiplex PCR reads through MiXCR, one entry per CDR3 protein. This sample has fewer than 80,000 distinct CDR3 sequences, with approximately 69% found just once. Extraction of RNA together with DNA used about 17-31 mg of unsorted bulk tissue. The sequencing sample was made of tumor-adjacent normal liver tissue. The source is a middle-aged man with primary liver carcinoma and hepatitis B virus infection.

Details on this clonotype: A much larger clone lies a single base off, so this may be a read error. CDR3 coding DNA: TGTGCCAGCAGCACTGGACGGGGTGTCTCCTACGAGCAGTACTTC. Encoded protein: CASSTGRGVSYEQYF. The J gene is TRBJ2-7, the V gene TRBV9; a weak D match, TRBD2 (5 bases). V lost 4 bases and J lost 0, with 14 bases in between. Germline V lookup: CDR1 SGDLS, CDR2 YYNGEE. The CDR3 has 15 residues.

V and J are TRBV4-1 and TRBJ2-1, with D possibly matching TRBD2 (6 bases). The CDR3 length is 15 residues. V gave up 7 bases and J gave up 8 bases, with 21 bases separating them. CDR1 and CDR2 (germline): MGHRA, YSYEKL. CDR3 coding DNA: TGCGCCAGCAACCGGCTGGAGGGAAGTGTGGATGAGCAGTTCTTC. Its translation: CASNRLEGSVDEQFF.

This clonotype came up many times. The chain combines TRBV4-3 with TRBJ2-5, with a possible D match to TRBD2 (6 bases). The CDR3 contains 15 residues. CDR1 and CDR2 (germline): LGHNA, YSLEER. V lost 0 bases and J 5 bases, leaving 13 bases between the germline ends. CDR3 in amino acids: CASSQEGLPSETQYF. The CDR3 DNA follows: TGCGCCAGCAGCCAAGAGGGACTGCCGTCTGAGACCCAGTACTTC.

Points on this clonotype: The CDR3 does not end in the conserved phenylalanine or tryptophan, so this is likely a read error. The genes are TRBV10-1 and TRBJ2-1, with 7 positions matching TRBD1. Germline CDR1 and CDR2: WNHNN and SYGVQD (reference sequence). V lost 8 bases to trimming and J lost 4 bases; unmatched junction nucleotides: 11. The CDR3 sequence is 15 residues long. CDR3 nucleotide sequence: TGCGCCAGCGGCCCCGGGACAGCGGATTACAATGAGCAGTTCCTC. This sequence encodes CASGPGTADYNEQFL.

The rearrangement joins TRBV6-5 to TRBJ2-3; D gene uncertain. The CDR3 runs to 8 residues. Trimming removed 8 bases at V and 9 bases at J, with 3 bases between. Germline loops: CDR1 MNHEY, CDR2 SVGAGI. The chain's CDR3 is CASVTQYF. The CDR3, as DNA: TGTGCCAGCGTCACGCAGTATTTT.

In the case of this clonotype: One base away lies a much larger clone, so this may be a sequencing read error. The chain employs TRBV28 and TRBJ1-2; D ambiguous. This CDR3 contains 13 residues. The germline V gene has CDR1 MDHEN and CDR2 SYDVKM. Trimming stripped 7 bases from V and 3 bases from J, with 12 bases between. As DNA, the CDR3 is TGTGCCAGCACATTGGCGGAAGACTATGGCTACACCTTC. This sequence encodes CASTLAEDYGYTF.

Comment on this clonotype: This may stem from a read error, because a much larger clone lies one nucleotide away. The V call is TRBV24-1, the J call TRBJ1-2; a weak D match, TRBD1 (6 bases). The germline gives CDR1 KGHDR, CDR2 SFDVKD. This CDR3 spans 12 amino acids. The V and J ends lost 5 bases and 8 bases respectively, with 11 bases between them. The CDR3 DNA sequence: TGTGCCACCAGTGGTGGGGGCTGGGGCTACACCTTC. Amino acid sequence: CATSGGGWGYTF.

Note on this clonotype: The conserved closing phenylalanine or tryptophan is absent in this CDR3, likely reflecting a read error. The V call is TRBV6-1, the J call TRBJ2-7, with D possibly being TRBD1 or TRBD2 (5 bases each). Germline values: CDR1 MNHNS, CDR2 SASEGT. CDR3 size: 16 residues. The V and J ends lost 7 bases and 2 bases respectively, with 21 bases between them. CDR3 DNA: TGTGCCAGCAAGGAGACGAGGGGCGCTCGGGCCTACGAGCAGTACTTG. Translation gives CASKETRGARAYEQYL.

This clonotype was observed a handful of times. This may come from a read error, since a much larger clone is one base off. The rearrangement uses TRBV5-6 and TRBJ1-2; D gene uncertain. The CDR3 extends over 16 amino acids. Trimming stripped 4 bases from V and 3 bases from J, with 19 bases between. Germline V gene lookup returns CDR1 SGHDT and CDR2 YYEEEE. The DNA for the CDR3 is TGTGCCAGCAGCGACGCGACCTTCCCTGTCGACTATGGCTACACCTTC. Its translation is CASSDATFPVDYGYTF. Supplemented by reference TRBV5-6 and TRBJ1-2, the full variable domain reads DAGVTQSPTHLIKTRGQQVTLRCSPKSGHDTVSWYQQALGQGPQFIFQYYEEEERQRGNFPDRFSGHQFPNYSSELNVNALLLGDSALYLCASSDATFPVDYGYTFGSGTRLTVV.

The J gene is TRBJ2-7, the V gene TRBV29-1; D might be TRBD2 (5 bases). CDR1 is SQVTM, CDR2 ANQGSEA, per germline. The CDR3 totals 14 residues. CDR3 DNA sequence: TGCAGTGCTGGGCGGGCCAGGAACTCCTACGAGCAGTACTTC. Its translation: CSAGRARNSYEQYF.

Comment on this clonotype: No conserved phenylalanine or tryptophan is present at the end of the CDR3, so a read error is the likely explanation. The chain couples TRBV29-1 to TRBJ2-1, with 11 bases matching TRBD2. CDR1 SQVTM and CDR2 ANQGSEA come from the germline V gene. The CDR3 is 12 amino acids. CDR3 amino acids: CSVRLAGYDQFY. CDR3 coding DNA: TGCAGCGTCCGACTAGCGGGATATGATCAGTTCTAC.

Turning to this clonotype: Since a much larger clone is just one base distant, this may be a read error. The V gene is TRBV5-1, the J gene TRBJ2-3; perhaps TRBD1 as D (5 bases). The CDR3 has 14 residues. Germline CDR1 is SGHRS and CDR2 is YFSETQ. The CDR3 spells CARSSQVRTDTQYF. The CDR3 coding sequence is TGCGCCAGAAGCTCACAGGTGCGCACAGATACGCAGTATTTT. Supplemented by reference TRBV5-1 and TRBJ2-3, the full variable domain reads KAGVTQTPRYLIKTRGQQVTLSCSPISGHRSVSWYQQTPGQGLQFLFEYFSETQRNKGNFPGRFSGRQFSNSRSEMNVSTLELGDSALYLCARSSQVRTDTQYFGPGTRLTVL.

This clonotype was detected once. One junction end disagrees with the germline gene, perhaps due to a read error. The chain employs TRBV6-2 or TRBV6-3 and TRBJ2-6, with D possibly being TRBD2 (6 bases). This CDR3 contains 16 residues. Per the germline V gene, CDR1 is MNHEY and CDR2 is SVGEGT. CDR3 in amino acids: CASTSHGSSEANVLTF. The CDR3 DNA reads TGTGCCAGCACTTCTCACGGGAGCTCTGAGGCCAACGTCCTGACTTTC.

With regard to this clonotype: The conserved phenylalanine or tryptophan normally closing the CDR3 is absent here, so this likely arose from a read error. The chain recombines TRBV6-5 with TRBJ2-7, with 7 bases fitting TRBD1. Germline V CDR1 and CDR2: MNHEY, SVGAGI. This CDR3 region has 16 residues. The CDR3 bases are TGCGCCAGCAGGCCCGGACAGGCGGCATCCTTTTACGAGCAGTACCTC. Residues: CASRPGQAASFYEQYL.

The rearrangement joins TRBV4-1 to TRBJ2-1; D is unresolved. The CDR3 loop spans 18 amino acids. CDR1 and CDR2 (germline): MGHRA, YSYEKL. The V gene lost 2 bases and the J gene lost 3 bases, with 20 bases spanning the gap. CDR3 protein: CASSQHLSGYQDYNEQFF. The CDR3 DNA reads TGCGCCAGCAGCCAACATTTAAGTGGCTACCAAGACTACAATGAGCAGTTCTTC.

Turning to this clonotype: The germline gene is not matched at one end of the junction; a read error may be the cause. The chain links TRBV11-2 to TRBJ2-1, with no clear D. The CDR3 runs to 17 residues. Germline assignment: CDR1 SGHAT and CDR2 FQNNGV. The CDR3 spells CANSLVCLSSSYNEQFF. The CDR3 nucleotides read TGTGCCAACAGCTTAGTCTGTCTCTCGAGCTCCTACAATGAGCAGTTCTTC.

Concerning this clonotype itself: Given the absence of the conserved phenylalanine or tryptophan at the CDR3 end, a read error is likely. It is unclear where the CDR3 begins or ends on the DNA, so no DNA is shown, and the CDR3 is as TCRdb lists it. The chain couples TRBV11-3 to TRBJ2-1; the D call TRBD1 from the table was never checked on the DNA. Germline lookup yields CDR1 SGHNT and CDR2 YENEEA. The CDR3 is 13 amino acids long, termini counted. CDR3 residues: CTSSLGPVNERFS.

With respect to this clonotype: A junction end diverges from the germline sequence, so it may reflect a read error. V and J are TRBV6-5 and TRBJ1-2; no firm D call. The CDR3 is 14 residues long. Germline assignment: CDR1 MNHEY and CDR2 SVGAGI. The CDR3 is CASSQKGRSGDYTF. CDR3 nucleotides: TGTGCAAGCAGTCAGAAAGGCAGGTCGGGAGACTACACCTTC.

This clonotype is a singleton in its sample. At one of its ends the junction is not consistent with the germline gene, which may arise from a read error. This chain links TRBV6-5 with TRBJ2-3; D remains ambiguous. Germline V gene data show CDR1 as MNHEY and CDR2 as SVGAGI. The CDR3 extends over 15 amino acids. CDR3 residues: CANSYDISLTDTLYF. The CDR3 DNA sequence: TGTGCCAACAGTTACGATATCAGTCTCACAGATACGCTGTATTTT.

With respect to this clonotype: The junction does not match germline at one end; this may be a read error. The chain is built from TRBV6-5 and TRBJ2-7; tentatively, D is TRBD1 (5 bases). The CDR3 is 13 residues long. CDR1 MNHEY and CDR2 SVGAGI come from the germline V gene. Here the CDR3 reads CVSSSSAGYEQYF. For the CDR3, the DNA is TGTGTCAGCAGTTCGAGCGCAGGGTACGAGCAGTATTTC.

This CDR3 reads CASSSSTKVGETQYF. The DNA for the CDR3 is TGTGCCAGCAGTTCGAGCACAAAAGTAGGAGAGACCCAGTACTTC. The rearrangement uses TRBV28 and TRBJ2-5; D not resolved. Trimming took off 4 bases at V and 4 bases at J, with 16 bases between the two ends. CDR1 is MDHEN and CDR2 is SYDVKM in the germline V gene. The CDR3 covers 15 residues.

As to this clonotype: The junction departs from germline at one end; a sequencing error may be responsible. The chain has TRBV4-1 and TRBJ2-1, with D hard to call. The length of the CDR3 is 16 residues. The V gene's germline CDR1 is MGHRA and CDR2 YSYEKL. This CDR3 reads CTSSQGRTARAGEQFF. The CDR3 DNA follows: TGCACCAGCAGCCAAGGTAGGACCGCACGGGCTGGTGAGCAGTTCTTC.

Of note for this clonotype: A much larger clone differs by one base, so this may be a read error. The V and J genes are TRBV6-4 and TRBJ2-2, with D perhaps matching TRBD1 (7 bases). This CDR3 comprises 14 residues. The germline gives CDR1 MRHNA, CDR2 SNTAGT. As DNA, the CDR3 is TGTGCCAGCAGTCAGGGGGGATCGACCGGGGAGCTGTATTTT. This encodes CASSQGGSTGELYF.

V gene TRBV11-1 combines with J gene TRBJ1-6, with D maybe TRBD1 (5 bases). Germline V gene data show CDR1 as SGHAT and CDR2 as FQDESV (reference sequence). Trimming took 5 bases from V and 8 from J, leaving 10 bases between them. This CDR3 is built from 13 residues. The CDR3 loop reads CASSRTLDSPLHF. The CDR3 DNA reads as TGTGCCAGCAGCAGGACACTGGATTCACCCCTCCACTTT.

By frequency in the sample, this clonotype is medium-sized (0.01 to 0.1%). This sequence joins TRBV11-2 and TRBJ2-1, with 7 bases aligning to TRBD2. Germline V gene data show CDR1 as SGHAT and CDR2 as FQNNGV. V shed 1 base and J 4 bases; nucleotides not matched to a gene: 10. This CDR3 has 17 residues. In DNA form, the CDR3 reads TGTGCCAGCAGCTTAGCCCCCCCGGGACTACTTTACAATGAGCAGTTCTTC. Protein sequence: CASSLAPPGLLYNEQFF.

Remarks on this clonotype: The junction differs from germline at one of its ends, possibly a read error. The rearrangement uses TRBV4-2 and TRBJ2-2; a weak D match, TRBD1 (6 bases). CDR3 length equals 14 residues. Germline V gives CDR1 LGHNA, CDR2 YNFKEQ. The CDR3 here is CASSTGSYAGELFF. The CDR3 DNA sequence: TGTGCCAGCAGCACAGGGAGTTACGCCGGGGAGCTGTTCTTT.

This clonotype was seen repeatedly, ten times or more. The J gene is TRBJ1-2, the V gene TRBV4-1; 8 bases match TRBD1. V gave up 4 bases and J gave up 4 bases; unmatched junction bases: 5. This CDR3 is 14 amino acids long. Germline V gene data show CDR1 as MGHRA and CDR2 as YSYEKL. Here the CDR3 reads CASSPAGGFYGYTF. CDR3 in DNA: TGCGCCAGCAGCCCTGCAGGGGGCTTCTATGGCTACACCTTC.